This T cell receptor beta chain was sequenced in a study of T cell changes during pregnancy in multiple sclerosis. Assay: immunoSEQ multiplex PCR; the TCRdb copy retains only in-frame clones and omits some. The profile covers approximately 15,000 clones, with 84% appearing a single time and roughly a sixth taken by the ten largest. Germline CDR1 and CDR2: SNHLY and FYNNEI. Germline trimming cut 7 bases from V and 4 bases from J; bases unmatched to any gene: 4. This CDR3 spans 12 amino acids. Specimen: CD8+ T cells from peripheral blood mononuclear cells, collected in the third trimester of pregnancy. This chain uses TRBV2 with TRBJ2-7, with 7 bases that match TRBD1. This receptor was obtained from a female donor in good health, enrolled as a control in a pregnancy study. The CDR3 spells CASTDRTYEQYF. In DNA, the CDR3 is TGTGCCAGCACGGACAGGACTTACGAGCAGTACTTC.